One TCR beta chain is described in this entry. Per the original data handling: Reference gene primers were amplified, and this amplification served to estimate nucleated cell counts. Some clones are missing from TCRdb's copy, which holds only in-frame ones; the method was immunoSEQ multiplex PCR. That table is the source of V, J and clone size, and D and trimming were worked out from the DNA. The sample holds 110,000 to 150,000 clones, 81% seen once. The germline gives CDR1 SGHVS, CDR2 FQNEAQ. The germline V and J ends were trimmed by 0 bases and 4 bases, with 12 bases remaining between them. The CDR3 extends over 15 amino acids. The sample comes from a study of blood T cell repertoires in COVID-19. Study-wide context: Spain, Italy and the United States supplied samples that represented acute and convalescent COVID-19. From T cells, B-cell-depleted T cells, or PBMCs came the material, which was cDNA or gDNA.

The J gene is TRBJ1-2, the V gene TRBV7-8; TRBD1 might be the D (5 bases). The sample comprised peripheral blood. The clonotype was recovered from a human donor in a cohort sampled during active COVID-19. The CDR3 sequence is CASSLAFRTIYGYTF. The DNA for the CDR3 is TGTGCCAGCAGCTTAGCTTTTAGGACAATCTATGGCTACACCTTC.